Given below is one T cell receptor (beta chain) in context. The germline V and J ends were trimmed by 1 base and 7 bases, with 13 bases remaining between them. Per the germline V gene, CDR1 is MDHEN and CDR2 is SYDVKM. The CDR3 length is 14 residues. The data stem from a study of blood T cell repertoires in COVID-19. Clones were read by immunoSEQ multiplex PCR, and TCRdb kept only the in-frame ones, dropping some. The sample includes 110,000 to 150,000 clones, approximately 78% of them seen just once. This sequence joins TRBV28 and TRBJ1-1, with D tentatively TRBD1 (6 bases). Source material: peripheral blood. The sequence was obtained from a woman aged 80 or older with acute or convalescent COVID-19. CDR3 DNA: TGTGCCAGCAGTTTATCAGGGGCGAGGGTTGAAGCTTTCTTT. Protein product: CASSLSGARVEAFF.